The entry below describes one T cell receptor beta chain. Germline V lookup: CDR1 SGDLS, CDR2 YYNGEE. This CDR3 region has 17 residues. With 2 bases clipped from V and 8 bases from J, the junction kept 10 bases outside the gene matches. The data were taken from a study of blood T cell repertoires in COVID-19. Turning to the study itself: Italy, Spain and the United States were the sources of the convalescent and acute COVID-19 samples. The cDNA or gDNA used as material had been derived from T cells, B-cell-depleted T cells, or PBMCs.

Original processing notes: Amplification from reference gene primers served as the basis for estimated nucleated cell counts. Assay used: immunoSEQ multiplex PCR; TCRdb lists only in-frame clones, some missing. The V and J calls and the clone size are those of that table, but D and trimming were determined from the DNA. The sample carries about 71,000 clones, roughly 84% recorded once. The sample comprised peripheral blood. The V and J genes are TRBV9 and TRBJ2-1; TRBD2 matches 13 bases. This receptor was identified in a man in his fifties with active COVID-19. The CDR3 DNA reads TGTGCCAGCAGCGTGGGGTTGGGGACTAGCGGGGCAGATGAGCAGTTCTTC. Translating gives CASSVGLGTSGADEQFF.